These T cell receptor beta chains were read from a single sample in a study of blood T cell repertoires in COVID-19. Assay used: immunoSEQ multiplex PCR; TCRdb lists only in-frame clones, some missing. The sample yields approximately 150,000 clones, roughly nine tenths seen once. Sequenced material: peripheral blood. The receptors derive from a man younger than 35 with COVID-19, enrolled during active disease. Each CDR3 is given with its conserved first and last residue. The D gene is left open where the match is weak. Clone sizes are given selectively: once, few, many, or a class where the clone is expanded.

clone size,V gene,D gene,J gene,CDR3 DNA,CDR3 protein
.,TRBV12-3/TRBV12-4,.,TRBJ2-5,TGTGCCAGCAGTTTCGGAGAGACCCAGTACTTC,CASSFGETQYF
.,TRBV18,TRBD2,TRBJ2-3,TGTGCCAGCTCACCGAGCGGGAGGTCAGATACGCAGTATTTT,CASSPSGRSDTQYF
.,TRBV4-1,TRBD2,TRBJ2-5,TGCGCCAGCAGCCACACTAGCGGGCAAGAGACCCAGTACTTC,CASSHTSGQETQYF
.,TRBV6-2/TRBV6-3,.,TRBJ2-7,TGTGCCAGCAGTTATTCCGCGAAGGAGGAGCAGTACTTC,CASSYSAKEEQYF
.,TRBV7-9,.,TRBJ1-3,TGTGCCAGCAGCTTCGGCAGGCACTCTGGAAACACCATATATTTT,CASSFGRHSGNTIYF
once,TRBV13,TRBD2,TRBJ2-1,TGTGCCAGCAGCTTCTGGACTAGCCTCAGGAATGAGCAGTTCTTC,CASSFWTSLRNEQFF
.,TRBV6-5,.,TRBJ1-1,TGTGCCAGCAGTTACTCGAACGGGGACACTGAAGCTTTCTTT,CASSYSNGDTEAFF
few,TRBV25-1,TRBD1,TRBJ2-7,TGTGCCAGCAGTGAATCCTCAACCGGGACAGGGGGGTACGAGCAGTACTTC,CASSESSTGTGGYEQYF
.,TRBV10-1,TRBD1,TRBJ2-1,TGCGCCACCCCAGACAGGGGGGTCTACAATGAGCAGTTCTTC,CATPDRGVYNEQFF
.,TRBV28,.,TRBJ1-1,TGTGCCAGCAGTTTCCTTAAACAGGGTGAAGCTTTCTTT,CASSFLKQGEAFF
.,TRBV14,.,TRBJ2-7,TGTGCCAGCAGCCCTCTCGGGAGAGATACCTACGAGCAGTACTTC,CASSPLGRDTYEQYF
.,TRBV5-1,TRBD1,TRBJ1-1,TGCGCCAGCAGCTCTCCTACCGGGACAGTCAACACTGAAGCTTTCTTT,CASSSPTGTVNTEAFF
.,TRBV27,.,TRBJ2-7,TGTGCCAGCAGTCCCTGGACAGCCTTCCACGAGCAGTACTTC,CASSPWTAFHEQYF
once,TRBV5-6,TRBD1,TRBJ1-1,TGTGCCAGCAGCTCCACAGGGGGTTTCACTGAAGCTTTCTTT,CASSSTGGFTEAFF
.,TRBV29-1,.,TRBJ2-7,TGCAGCGTTGAAAGGGGCAACGGCGAGCAGTACTTC,CSVERGNGEQYF
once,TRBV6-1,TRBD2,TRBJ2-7,TGTGCCAGCAGTGAACTAGCGGGAGTTAACTCCTACGAGCAGTACTTC,CASSELAGVNSYEQYF
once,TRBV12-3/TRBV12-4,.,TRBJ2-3,TGTGCCAGCAGACGGACTAGCACAGATACGCAGTATTTT,CASRRTSTDTQYF
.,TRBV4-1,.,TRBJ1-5,TGCGCCAGCAGCCAACCGGGACACCGCAATCAGCCCCAGCATTTT,CASSQPGHRNQPQHF
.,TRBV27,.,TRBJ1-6,TGTGCCAGCAGTTTACCCCCTTGGAGGGGCTATAATTCACCCCTCCACTTT,CASSLPPWRGYNSPLHF
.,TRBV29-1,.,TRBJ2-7,TGCAGCGTTGTAGAGTATTCCTACGAGCAGTACTTC,CSVVEYSYEQYF
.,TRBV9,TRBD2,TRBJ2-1,TGTGCCAGCAGCGTCGGGGGGAGTCTATACTATGAGCAGTTCTTC,CASSVGGSLYYEQFF
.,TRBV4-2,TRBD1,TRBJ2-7,TGTGCCAGCAGCCGCTACCCGGGACAGGGTTCCTACGAGCAGTACTTC,CASSRYPGQGSYEQYF
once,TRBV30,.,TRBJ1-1,TGTGCCTGGAGAGGTGACTGGAACACTGAAGCTTTCTTT,CAWRGDWNTEAFF
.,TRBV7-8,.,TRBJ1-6,TGTGCCAGCAGCGTTCCACCGGGTTCACCCCTCCACTTT,CASSVPPGSPLHF
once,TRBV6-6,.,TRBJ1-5,TGTGCCAGCAGTTACCGGGGGGGCAATCAGCCCCAGCATTTT,CASSYRGGNQPQHF
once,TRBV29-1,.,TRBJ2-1,TGCAGCGTTGAATCTCAGGGGATTCACTACGATGAGCAGTTCTTC,CSVESQGIHYDEQFF
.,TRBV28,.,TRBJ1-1,TGTGCCAGCAGTTTATTTTTCAGGAAGAACACTGAAGCTTTCTTT,CASSLFFRKNTEAFF
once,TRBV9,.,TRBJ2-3,TGTGCCAGCAGCCCCGGGAGCACAGATACGCAGTATTTT,CASSPGSTDTQYF
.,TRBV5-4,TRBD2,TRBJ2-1,TGTGCCAGCAGCTTGGGAGAGAGGACTAGCGGGAGTAGTGAGCAGTTCTTC,CASSLGERTSGSSEQFF
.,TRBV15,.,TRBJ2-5,TGTGCCACCAGCAGAAGGCGGCAAGAGACCCAGTACTTC,CATSRRRQETQYF
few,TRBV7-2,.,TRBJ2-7,TGTGCCAGCAGCTTATTAACTAGTGGCTACGAGCAGTACTTC,CASSLLTSGYEQYF
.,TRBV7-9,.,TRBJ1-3,TGTGCCAGCAGCAAAGCCTCCACAGGGAACTCTGGAAACACCATATATTTT,CASSKASTGNSGNTIYF
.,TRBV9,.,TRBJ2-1,TGTGCCAGCAGCCCTCCCGTTTTTCCTGATGAGCAGTTCTTC,CASSPPVFPDEQFF
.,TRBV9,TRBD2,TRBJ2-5,TGTGCCAGCAGCGTAGGCAGCGGGAGTAGAGAGACCCAGTACTTC,CASSVGSGSRETQYF
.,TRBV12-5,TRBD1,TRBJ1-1,TGTGCTAGTGGTCTATCGGGACAGGGAGGCATGAACACTGAAGCTTTCTTT,CASGLSGQGGMNTEAFF
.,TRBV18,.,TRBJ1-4,TGTGCCAGCTCACCTCTCAGGGGAACTAATGAAAAACTGCTTTTT,CASSPLRGTNEKLLF
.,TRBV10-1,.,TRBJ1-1,TGCGCCAGCAGTGATGACAGCACTGAAGCTTTCTTT,CASSDDSTEAFF
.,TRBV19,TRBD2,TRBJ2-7,TGTGCCAGTAGTCCGACTAGCGGGAGGGCCTACGAGCAGTACTTC,CASSPTSGRAYEQYF
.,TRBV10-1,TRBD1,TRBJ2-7,TGCGCCAGCAGTGAGCAACAGGGGGGCTACGAGCAGTACTTC,CASSEQQGGYEQYF
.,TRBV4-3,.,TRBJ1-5,TGCGCCAGCAGCCAAGCCTGGGCAGGGGATCGAAATCAGCCCCAGCATTTT,CASSQAWAGDRNQPQHF
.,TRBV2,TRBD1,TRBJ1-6,TGTGCCAGCAATGACCGGACAGGGCATTCACCCCTCCACTTT,CASNDRTGHSPLHF
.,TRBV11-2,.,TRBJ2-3,TGTGCCAGCAGCCCTCTCGATACGCAGTATTTT,CASSPLDTQYF
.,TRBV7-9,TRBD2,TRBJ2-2,TGTGCCAGCAGCTTCCGACCGGGACTAGCGCCCCAGAACACCGGGGAGCTGTTTTTT,CASSFRPGLAPQNTGELFF
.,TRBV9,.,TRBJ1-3,TGTGCCAGCAGCGTAGGCCTGTCGGCTGGAAACACCATATATTTT,CASSVGLSAGNTIYF
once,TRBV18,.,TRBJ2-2,TGTGCCAGCTCACCACTTGGGCCAACGAACACCGGGGAGCTGTTTTTT,CASSPLGPTNTGELFF